This T cell receptor (beta chain) comes out of a study of blood T cell repertoires in COVID-19 (dated by TCRdb to the early 2020s). Regarding the study in general: Samples from collaborators originated in the United States, Italy and Spain and spanned both the acute and convalescent phases of COVID-19. The material from the prospective study consisted of cDNA or gDNA derived from T cells, B-cell-depleted T cells, or PBMCs. A de-identified subject ID, COVID-19 status, age in years and sex were almost always included in the sample metadata. Where available, HLA class I and class II types were taken from metadata supplied by the sample provider and were not determined by assay-based typing. The samples were drawn from the first 160 participants of the ongoing ImmuneRACE study and from 950 to 1,500 subjects provided by 6 global collaborators. The repertoires were released in a freely available public database intended as a resource for research on the immune response to SARS-CoV-2. Subjects who had been exposed to COVID-19, were actively infected with it, or had recovered from it provided the deeply sampled blood TCRbeta repertoires that made up the dataset.

TCRbeta CDR3 regions were amplified from genomic DNA using the immunoSEQ Assay, a bias-controlled multiplex PCR. From the authors' description of their analysis: The number of nucleated cells in each sample was estimated from the amplification of reference gene primers within the assay. To quantify the absolute abundance of each unique TCRbeta CDR3 rearrangement, sequence reads were collapsed and filtered. For each sample, productive Simpson clonality was calculated by taking the square root of Simpson's diversity index across productive rearrangements. This immuneACCESS table, as held by TCRdb, lists in-frame sequences with V and J called but not all clones. Of the missing ones, under half trace to an unresolved V gene in checked studies; the others have no known cause. The V and J calls and clone size are taken from that table; D and trimming were inferred from the DNA. This sample holds some 290,000 clones; around four fifths were observed only once. 3.5% to 5.5% of the sample goes to the ten largest clones.

On this clone: Its antigen specificity is not known. Base qualities are not at hand, and no much larger clone is one base apart.

General findings and caveats noted by the study authors: Clinical and demographic metadata were provided uncurated, with the amount varying by source and participant.

Another Seattle source contributed samples from volunteer blood donors who had recovered from COVID-19. Each collaborating institution followed its own protocols to collect whole blood in K2EDTA tubes. Collaborator samples were shipped for TCRbeta analysis as frozen whole blood, isolated PBMCs, or DNA extracted from either sample type. Trimming costs V 0 bases and J 3 bases, and their ends lie 10 bases apart. In the germline V gene, CDR1 corresponds to SGHRS and CDR2 to YFSETQ. Measured from the cysteine to the phenylalanine, the CDR3 is 15 residues long. Only the CDR3 part of the read is kept: 45 bases, read in frame from the first base.

The receptor chain draws on TRBV5-1 and TRBJ1-5; the D gene is perhaps TRBD1, from 6 matching bases. Sequencing was carried out using peripheral blood. The clonotype comes from a man aged 55 to 69 who had recovered from COVID-19. CDR3 loop: CASSLVSGVNQPQHF. Read as DNA, the sequence is TGCGCCAGCAGCTTGGTGTCAGGGGTCAATCAGCCCCAGCATTTT.